These T cell receptor beta chains were read from a single sample in a study of shared clonotypes between healthy human individuals. This table comes from immunoSEQ multiplex PCR, and its TCRdb copy is limited to in-frame clones, with some not included. The data contain about 460,000 clones, around 77% of them singletons. Source material: PBMCs. All receptors derive from a woman aged 40 to 50 in good health. Some clones in this sample may be carry-over from other donors' samples. The CDR3 runs from the conserved cysteine through the conserved F or W. A D gene is named only where the DNA matches it firmly. A clone size is listed for some rows: how often the clone was seen (once, few, many), or a class if it is expanded.

TRBJ1-1,.,TRBV14,.,TGTGCCAGCAGCCAGCTCGAGGACGGGAGGGGAGCTTTCTTT,CASSQLEDGRGAFF
TRBJ2-7,TRBD1,TRBV19,.,TGTGCCAGTGCCCTCGGACAGGGCAGTTTGTACGAGCAGTACTTC,CASALGQGSLYEQYF
TRBJ2-7,TRBD1,TRBV29-1,.,TGCAGCGTGATTACCGGGACAGGGGCCGACGAGCAGTACTTC,CSVITGTGADEQYF
TRBJ1-2,.,TRBV10-3,.,TGTGCCATCAGTGAGTCGGGTGGGGGCTATGGCTACACCTTC,CAISESGGGYGYTF
TRBJ1-2,.,TRBV29-1,.,TGCAGCGCCCGGGACAACGGCTACACCTTC,CSARDNGYTF
TRBJ1-2,.,TRBV10-3,.,TGTGCCATCAGCGGGTCTCGAGGTGATGGCTACACCTTC,CAISGSRGDGYTF
TRBJ2-1,TRBD2,TRBV18,.,TGTGCCAGCTCAGGCTCTAGCGGGAGGTCTGGTGAGCAGTTCTTC,CASSGSSGRSGEQFF
TRBJ2-1,TRBD2,TRBV30,.,TGTGCCTGGAGTGTAGGGCGGGAGGGTTACAATGAGCAGTTCTTC,CAWSVGREGYNEQFF
TRBJ2-7,.,TRBV7-9,.,TGTGCCAGCAGCCCTCAATACGTGCAGTACTTC,CASSPQYVQYF
TRBJ2-5,.,TRBV18,.,TGTGCCAGCTCACAAGCCTCCGGATTAAAGGAGACCCAGTACTTC,CASSQASGLKETQYF
TRBJ2-1,.,TRBV7-9,many,TGTGCCAGCAGCTTTATAGCGGAGGGGAACAATGAGCAGTTCTTC,CASSFIAEGNNEQFF
TRBJ1-1,.,TRBV29-1,.,TGCAGCGTTGAAAGAGGCAGGGGAGGCACTGAAGCTTTCTTT,CSVERGRGGTEAFF
TRBJ2-7,TRBD1,TRBV28,.,TGTGCCAGCAGCCTCCTCTGGGACAGGGAAACCTACGAGCAGTACTTC,CASSLLWDRETYEQYF
TRBJ2-7,.,TRBV6-1,.,TGTGCCAGCAGTGAGGGCAGGGGGGTCTACGAGCAGTACTTC,CASSEGRGVYEQYF
TRBJ1-2,.,TRBV6-5,.,TGTGCCAGCAGCCCAGGGGAATTGGGCTATGGCTACACCTTC,CASSPGELGYGYTF
TRBJ2-3,TRBD1,TRBV6-1,.,TGTGCCAGCAATAGAGGGGGCGATGAAGATACGCAGTATTTT,CASNRGGDEDTQYF
TRBJ2-2,.,TRBV7-2,.,TGTGCCAGCAGCCTATACACCGGGGAGCTGTTTTTT,CASSLYTGELFF
TRBJ1-4,.,TRBV5-4,.,TGTGCCAGCAGCGGGGGACAAGATGAAAAACTGTTTTTT,CASSGGQDEKLFF
TRBJ1-4,.,TRBV28,once,TGTGCCAGCAGTTTATTTGCAGGGGACCACGCGGGGGAAAAACTGTTTTTT,CASSLFAGDHAGEKLFF
TRBJ2-5,.,TRBV29-1,.,TGCAGCGTTGGTCCGCGGGAGACCCAGTACTTC,CSVGPRETQYF
TRBJ2-7,.,TRBV18,few,TGTGCCAGCTCATCGCTCCGAGGGGGCGAGCAGTACTTC,CASSSLRGGEQYF
TRBJ1-6,.,TRBV9,many,TGTGCCAGCAGCCAGTGGGGGGATTCACCCCTCCACTTT,CASSQWGDSPLHF
TRBJ1-3,.,TRBV30,.,TGTGCCTGGAGGGGGGATAGAAACACCATATATTTT,CAWRGDRNTIYF
TRBJ2-1,TRBD2,TRBV4-1,once,TGCGCCAGCAGCTATCCCCCCCGGGGGGTTGGGCAGTTCTTC,CASSYPPRGVGQFF
TRBJ2-3,.,TRBV4-3,.,TGCGCCAGCAGCCAAGAGGCGGCTAGCACAGATACGCAGTATTTT,CASSQEAASTDTQYF
TRBJ2-3,.,TRBV10-3,once,TGTGCCATCAGTGATTATGGGTCTGAGAGCACAGATACGCAGTATTTT,CAISDYGSESTDTQYF
TRBJ1-4,.,TRBV30,.,TGTGCCTGGAGTACGTTTGGGAATGAAAAACTGTTTTTT,CAWSTFGNEKLFF
TRBJ2-7,TRBD2,TRBV30,few,TGTGCCGAATCCAAGCGGGATTTGCTGGGCGAGCAGTACTTC,CAESKRDLLGEQYF
TRBJ2-2,TRBD2,TRBV5-1,.,TGCGCCAGCACCATCGGACTAGCCGAAACCGGGGAGCTGTTTTTT,CASTIGLAETGELFF
TRBJ2-1,TRBD2,TRBV25-1,.,TGTGCCAGCAGTGACCCGGGACTAACAAGCTCCTACAATGAGCAGTTCTTC,CASSDPGLTSSYNEQFF
TRBJ2-1,TRBD2,TRBV18,.,TGTGCCAGCTCACAGGGGCTAGCGGGAGCCAACAATGAGCAGTTCTTC,CASSQGLAGANNEQFF
TRBJ2-3,TRBD2,TRBV27,.,TGTGCCAGCAGTTCCCCGCTAGCGGAAGGGCAGTATTTT,CASSSPLAEGQYF
TRBJ2-5,TRBD1,TRBV5-4,.,TGTGCCAGCAGCTTGGGCCGGACAGGGGAAGAGACCCAGTACTTC,CASSLGRTGEETQYF
TRBJ2-1,.,TRBV7-8,.,TGTGCCAGCAGCCTCTGGGTCATAGGACCCAATGAGCAGTTCTTC,CASSLWVIGPNEQFF
TRBJ2-2,.,TRBV27,.,TGTGCCAGCAGTAGCACCGGGGAGCTGTTTTTT,CASSSTGELFF
TRBJ2-5,.,TRBV6-1,.,TGTGCCAGCAGTGAATTGGAGGAGACCCAGTACTTC,CASSELEETQYF
TRBJ1-4,.,TRBV2,.,TGTGCCAGCACTTCGACGGGGGGGTCTGAAAAACTGTTTTTT,CASTSTGGSEKLFF
TRBJ2-7,TRBD2,TRBV5-6,.,TGTGCCAGCAGCATAGGACTAGCGGGAGAAGAGCAGTACTTC,CASSIGLAGEEQYF
TRBJ1-2,TRBD1,TRBV4-3,.,TGCGCCAGCAGCCGAAACAGGGGGCGAGATGGCTACACCTTC,CASSRNRGRDGYTF
TRBJ1-1,TRBD1,TRBV30,.,TGTGCCTGGCGGGACAGGGAGAACACTGAAGCTTTCTTT,CAWRDRENTEAFF
TRBJ1-1,TRBD1,TRBV27,once,TGTGCCAGCAGTAGTACGAGACAGGGGGCAATCGCTGAAGCTTTCTTT,CASSSTRQGAIAEAFF
TRBJ2-7,TRBD1,TRBV9,.,TGTGCCAGCAGCGCCCGGGACAGGGAAGGCGAGCAGTACTTC,CASSARDREGEQYF
TRBJ2-7,TRBD2,TRBV6-5,.,TGTGCCAGCAGTCCCCCGGGAGGGGGGGGATACGAGCAGTACTTC,CASSPPGGGGYEQYF
TRBJ2-6,.,TRBV29-1,many,TGCAGCGTTGAAGATCCTCTTCTCTCTGGGGCCAACGTCCTGACTTTC,CSVEDPLLSGANVLTF